This note documents a single TCR beta chain sequence. The antigen remains undetermined. This sample was taken from a study of T cell responses to AZD1222 COVID-19 vaccine. Across the whole study: Pooled in the analysis were second doses at about 4 or about 12 weeks.

CDR3 length equals 17 residues. After removal of 5 bases from V and 2 bases from J, the junction contained 10 bases not matched to a gene. Germline V gene sequence: CDR1 MGHRA, CDR2 YSYEKL. Repertoires were generated with immunoSEQ multiplex PCR, while TCRdb's copy carries only in-frame clones and drops some. Of around 100,000 clones in the sample, about nine tenths were seen once. General study findings and limits: After two AZD1222 doses, spike-specific TCR breadth and depth rose versus day 0. Baseline seropositivity characterized only six or seven AZD1222 recipients. Scientists sampled the repertoires only once the peak T cell response had passed.

The J gene is TRBJ1-5, the V gene TRBV4-1; 9 nucleotides match TRBD1. The TCR sequence derives from an adult in good health. The specimen comprised peripheral blood, sampled on day 0 of AZD1222 vaccination. In DNA, the CDR3 is TGCGCCAGCAGCTATAGACAGGGGGAAAAGGGCAATCAGCCCCAGCATTTT. Translated, it gives CASSYRQGEKGNQPQHF.